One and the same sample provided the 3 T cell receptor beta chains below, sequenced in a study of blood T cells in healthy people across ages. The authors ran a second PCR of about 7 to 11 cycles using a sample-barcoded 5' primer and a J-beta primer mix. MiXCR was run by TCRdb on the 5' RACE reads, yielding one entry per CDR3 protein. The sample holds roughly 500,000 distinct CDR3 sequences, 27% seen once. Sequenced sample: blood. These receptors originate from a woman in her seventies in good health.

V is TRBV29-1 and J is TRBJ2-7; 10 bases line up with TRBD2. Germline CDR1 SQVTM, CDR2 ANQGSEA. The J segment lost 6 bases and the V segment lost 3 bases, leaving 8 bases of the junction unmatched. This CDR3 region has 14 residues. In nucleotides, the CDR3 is TGCAGCGTTGATAAGCTAGCGGGGGACCCCGAGCAGTACTTC. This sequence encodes CSVDKLAGDPEQYF.

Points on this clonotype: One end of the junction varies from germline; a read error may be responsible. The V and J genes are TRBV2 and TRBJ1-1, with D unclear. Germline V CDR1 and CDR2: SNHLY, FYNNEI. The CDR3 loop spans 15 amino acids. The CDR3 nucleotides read TGTGCCAGCAGTTTGGGCCGGGCCAGGAACACTGAAGCTCTCTTT. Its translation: CASSLGRARNTEALF.

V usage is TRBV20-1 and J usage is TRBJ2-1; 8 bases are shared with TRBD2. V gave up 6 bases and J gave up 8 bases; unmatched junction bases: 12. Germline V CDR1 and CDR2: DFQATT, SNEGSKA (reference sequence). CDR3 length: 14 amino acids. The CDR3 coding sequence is TGCAGTGCGACCGGGACTAGAAGTGGATATGAGCAGTTCTTC. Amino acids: CSATGTRSGYEQFF.